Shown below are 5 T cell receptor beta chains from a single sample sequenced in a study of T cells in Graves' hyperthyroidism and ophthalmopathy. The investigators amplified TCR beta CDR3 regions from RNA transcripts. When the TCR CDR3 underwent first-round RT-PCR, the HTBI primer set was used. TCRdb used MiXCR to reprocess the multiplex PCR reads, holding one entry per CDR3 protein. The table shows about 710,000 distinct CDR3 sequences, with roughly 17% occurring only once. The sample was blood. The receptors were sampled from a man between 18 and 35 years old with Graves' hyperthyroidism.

In nucleotides, the CDR3 is TGTGCCAGCAGCCAACGCGGGACTAGCGGGGGACCTCAAGAGACCCAGTACTTC. Its protein product is CASSQRGTSGGPQETQYF. The chain recombines TRBV3-1 with TRBJ2-5; 14 bases are a match to TRBD2. V shed 2 bases and J 2 bases; nucleotides not matched to a gene: 7. The CDR3 loop spans 18 amino acids. Germline V gives CDR1 LGHDT, CDR2 YNNKEL (reference sequence).

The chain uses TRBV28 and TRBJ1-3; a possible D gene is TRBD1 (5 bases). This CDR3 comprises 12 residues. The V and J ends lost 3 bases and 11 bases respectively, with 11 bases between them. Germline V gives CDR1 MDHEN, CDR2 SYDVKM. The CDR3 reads CASSFSRVAIYF. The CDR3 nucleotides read TGTGCCAGCAGTTTCTCCAGGGTCGCCATATATTTT.

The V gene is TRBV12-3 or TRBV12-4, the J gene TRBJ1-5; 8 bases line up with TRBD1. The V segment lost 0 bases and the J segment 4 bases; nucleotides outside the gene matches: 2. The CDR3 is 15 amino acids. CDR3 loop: CASSLAQGANQPQHF. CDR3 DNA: TGTGCCAGCAGTTTAGCCCAGGGGGCTAATCAGCCCCAGCATTTT.

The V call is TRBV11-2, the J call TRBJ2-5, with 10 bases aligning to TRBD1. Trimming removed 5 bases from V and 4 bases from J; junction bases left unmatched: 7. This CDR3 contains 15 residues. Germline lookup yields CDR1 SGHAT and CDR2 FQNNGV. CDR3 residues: CASSKGTGAGETQYF. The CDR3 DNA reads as TGTGCCAGCAGCAAAGGGACAGGGGCTGGAGAGACCCAGTACTTC.

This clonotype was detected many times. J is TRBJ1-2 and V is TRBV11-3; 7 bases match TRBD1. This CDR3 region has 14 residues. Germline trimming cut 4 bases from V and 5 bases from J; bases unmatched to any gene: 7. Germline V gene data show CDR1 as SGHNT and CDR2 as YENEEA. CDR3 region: CASSSGTADYGYTF. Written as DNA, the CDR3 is TGTGCCAGCAGCTCCGGGACAGCTGATTATGGCTACACCTTC.